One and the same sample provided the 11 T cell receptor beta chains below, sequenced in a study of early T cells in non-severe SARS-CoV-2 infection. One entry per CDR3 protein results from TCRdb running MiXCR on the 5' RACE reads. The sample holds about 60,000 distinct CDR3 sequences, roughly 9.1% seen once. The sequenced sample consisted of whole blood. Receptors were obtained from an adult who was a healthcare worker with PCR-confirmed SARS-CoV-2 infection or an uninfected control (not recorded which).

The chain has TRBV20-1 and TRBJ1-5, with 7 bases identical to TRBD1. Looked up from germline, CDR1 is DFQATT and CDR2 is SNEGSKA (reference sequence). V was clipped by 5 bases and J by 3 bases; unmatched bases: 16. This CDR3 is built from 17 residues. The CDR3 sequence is CSAEPVLGQSHNQPQHF. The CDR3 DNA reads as TGCAGTGCTGAGCCCGTTTTGGGACAGAGCCACAATCAGCCCCAGCATTTT.

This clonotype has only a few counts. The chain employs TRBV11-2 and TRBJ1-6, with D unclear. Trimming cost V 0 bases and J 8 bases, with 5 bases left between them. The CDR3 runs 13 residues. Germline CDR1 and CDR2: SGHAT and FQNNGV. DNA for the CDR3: TGTGCCAGCAGCTTAGATCGTGATTCACCCCTCCACTTT. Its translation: CASSLDRDSPLHF.

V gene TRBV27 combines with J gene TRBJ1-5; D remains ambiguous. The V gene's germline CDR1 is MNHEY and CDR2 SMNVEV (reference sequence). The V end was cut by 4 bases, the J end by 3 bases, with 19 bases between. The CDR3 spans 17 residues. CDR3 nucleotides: TGTGCCAGCAGTTCTATATTTATATCAGAAATCAATCAGCCCCAGCATTTT. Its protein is CASSSIFISEINQPQHF.

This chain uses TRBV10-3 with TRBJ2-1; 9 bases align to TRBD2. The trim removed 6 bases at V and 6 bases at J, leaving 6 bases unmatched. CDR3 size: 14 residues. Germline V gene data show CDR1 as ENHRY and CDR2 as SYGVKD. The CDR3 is CAISGTSFSNEQFF. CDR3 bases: TGTGCCATCAGCGGGACTAGCTTCAGCAATGAGCAGTTCTTC.

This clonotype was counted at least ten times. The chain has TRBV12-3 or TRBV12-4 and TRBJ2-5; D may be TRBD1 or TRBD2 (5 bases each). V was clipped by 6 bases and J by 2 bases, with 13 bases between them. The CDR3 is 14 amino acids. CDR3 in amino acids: CASSTGTEQETQYF. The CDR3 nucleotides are TGTGCCAGCAGCACCGGGACCGAACAAGAGACCCAGTACTTC.

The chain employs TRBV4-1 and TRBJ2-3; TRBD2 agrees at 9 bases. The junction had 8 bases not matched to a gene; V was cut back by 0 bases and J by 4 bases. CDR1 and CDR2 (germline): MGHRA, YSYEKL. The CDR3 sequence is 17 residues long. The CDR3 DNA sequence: TGCGCCAGCAGCCAAGATGGTAGCGGGAGTCCCCCAGATACGCAGTATTTT. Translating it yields CASSQDGSGSPPDTQYF.

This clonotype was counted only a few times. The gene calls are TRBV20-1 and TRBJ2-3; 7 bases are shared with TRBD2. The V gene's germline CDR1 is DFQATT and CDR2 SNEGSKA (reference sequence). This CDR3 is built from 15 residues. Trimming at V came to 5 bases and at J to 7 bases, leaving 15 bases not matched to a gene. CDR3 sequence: CSAWGRDQDAHTQYF. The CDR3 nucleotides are TGCAGTGCTTGGGGGAGGGACCAAGACGCCCATACGCAGTATTTT.

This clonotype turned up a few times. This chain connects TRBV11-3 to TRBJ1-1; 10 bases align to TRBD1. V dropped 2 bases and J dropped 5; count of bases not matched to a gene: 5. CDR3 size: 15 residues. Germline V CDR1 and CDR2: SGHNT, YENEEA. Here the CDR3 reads CASSLYGTGETEAFF. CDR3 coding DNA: TGTGCCAGCAGCTTATATGGGACAGGGGAAACTGAAGCTTTCTTT.

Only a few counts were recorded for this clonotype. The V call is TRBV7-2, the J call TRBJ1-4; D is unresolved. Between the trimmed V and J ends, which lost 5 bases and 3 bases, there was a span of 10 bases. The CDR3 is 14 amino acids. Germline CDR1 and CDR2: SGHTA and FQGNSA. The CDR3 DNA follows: TGTGCCAGCAGCCGAGGAGATGCTAATGAAAAACTGTTTTTT. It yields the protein CASSRGDANEKLFF.

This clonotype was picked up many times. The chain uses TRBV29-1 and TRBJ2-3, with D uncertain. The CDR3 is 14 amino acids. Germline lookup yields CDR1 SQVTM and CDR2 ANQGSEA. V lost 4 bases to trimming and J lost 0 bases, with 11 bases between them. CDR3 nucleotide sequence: TGCAGCGTTGTGGGCGAAACTAGCACAGATACGCAGTATTTT. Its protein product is CSVVGETSTDTQYF.

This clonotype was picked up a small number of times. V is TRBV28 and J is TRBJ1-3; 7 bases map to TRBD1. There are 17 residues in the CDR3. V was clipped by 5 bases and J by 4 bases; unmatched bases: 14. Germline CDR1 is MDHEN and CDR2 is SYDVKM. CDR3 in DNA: TGTGCCAGCAGTCCGAAAACAGGGGACTTCAAGGGAAACACCATATATTTT. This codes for CASSPKTGDFKGNTIYF.